This TCR beta chain was retrieved from a study of T cells in Graves' hyperthyroidism and ophthalmopathy. Study outcomes and limitations: Using 13 V-J features, a model discriminated ophthalmopathy from stable hyperthyroidism.

Remarks on this clonotype: Its antigen is unidentified.

TCR beta CDR3 sequences were amplified from RNA transcripts. A first-round RT-PCR of the TCR CDR3 used the HTBI primer set. TCRdb reanalysed the multiplex PCR reads using MiXCR and keeps one entry per CDR3 protein. The sample carries about 500,000 distinct CDR3 sequences, approximately 17% recorded once. The receptor was isolated from a young woman with Graves' ophthalmopathy. Sequenced input: blood.

CDR3 sequence reads: CASSQLAGDHSGQYF. The CDR3, as DNA: TGTGCCAGCAGTCAGCTAGCGGGAGACCACTCGGGGCAGTACTTC. The chain couples TRBV27 to TRBJ2-7, with TRBD2 matching over 10 bases. The CDR3 runs 15 residues. Germline trimming cut 5 bases from V and 9 bases from J; bases unmatched to any gene: 13. Per germline, CDR1 MNHEY and CDR2 SMNVEV (reference sequence).